This T cell receptor beta chain originates from a study of quantifying T cell responses using KT2 cells. Study information: cDNA was made from DNase-treated RNA using alpha and beta constant primers.

Germline CDR1 MGHRA, CDR2 YSYEKL. Deletions cut 5 bases from V and 7 bases from J, with 11 bases between. The CDR3 runs to 13 residues. Each cDNA got a UMI-containing oligo ligated at its 3' end. The first PCR ran roughly 4 cycles with an equimolar RC1.1 and RC1.2 beta primer mix. Each CDR3 protein is one row after TCRdb ran MiXCR on the UMI-ligation and nested PCR reads. Seen here are tens of thousands of distinct CDR3 sequences, roughly 11% observed once, and the top ten hold about 9.4%. The sample was PBMCs spiked with cells of the T cell clone KT2. The rearrangement joins TRBV4-1 to TRBJ1-4; unclear D gene. The clonotype comes from a human donor. Written as DNA, the CDR3 is TGCGCCAGCAGCTCCCGGACCGTTGAAAAACTGTTTTTT. As protein: CASSSRTVEKLFF.